The entry that follows covers one T cell receptor beta chain sequence. Healthy individuals of Caucasian origin from Russia, aged roughly 6 to 100, served as donors. A J-beta primer mix and a sample-barcoded 5' primer were used in a second PCR of about 7 to 12 cycles. TCRdb fed the 5' RACE reads into MiXCR, producing one record per CDR3 protein. The sample gives 600,000 or so distinct CDR3 sequences, around 50% of which show up once; approximately 23% is in the top ten. The data stem from a study of blood T cells in healthy people across ages. The CDR3 spans 14 residues. The germline V gene encodes CDR1 SGHAT and CDR2 FQNNGV. Trimming stripped 2 bases from V and 9 bases from J, with 16 bases between.

This receptor was obtained from an elderly man in good health. This chain joins TRBV11-2 and TRBJ1-2; D is possibly TRBD1 (6 bases). Specimen: blood. CDR3 DNA sequence: TGTGCCAGCAGCTTAAAGAGGGGGGGCGATAGCTACACCTTC. Encoded protein: CASSLKRGGDSYTF.